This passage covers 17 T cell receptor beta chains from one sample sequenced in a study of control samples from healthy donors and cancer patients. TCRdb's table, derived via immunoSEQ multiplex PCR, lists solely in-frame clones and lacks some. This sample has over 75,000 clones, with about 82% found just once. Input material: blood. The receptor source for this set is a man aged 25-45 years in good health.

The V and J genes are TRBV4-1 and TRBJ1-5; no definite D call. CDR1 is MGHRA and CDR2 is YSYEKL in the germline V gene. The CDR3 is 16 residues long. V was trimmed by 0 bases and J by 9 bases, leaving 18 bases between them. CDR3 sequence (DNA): TGCGCCAGCAGCCAAGAACATCGACCGGGCGGTAGGCCCCAGCATTTT. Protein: CASSQEHRPGGRPQHF.

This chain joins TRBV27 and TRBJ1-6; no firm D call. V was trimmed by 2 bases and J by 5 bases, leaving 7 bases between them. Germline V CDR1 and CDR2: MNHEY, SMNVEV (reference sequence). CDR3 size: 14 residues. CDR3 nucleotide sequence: TGTGCCAGCAGTTTAGTGGTGGATAATTCACCCCTCCACTTT. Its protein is CASSLVVDNSPLHF.

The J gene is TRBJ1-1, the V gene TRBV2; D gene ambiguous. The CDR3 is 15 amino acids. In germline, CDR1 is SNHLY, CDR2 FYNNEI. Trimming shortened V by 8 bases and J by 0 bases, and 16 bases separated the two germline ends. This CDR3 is CASAAPSQVNTEAFF. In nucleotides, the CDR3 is TGTGCCAGCGCCGCCCCAAGTCAGGTGAACACTGAAGCTTTCTTT.

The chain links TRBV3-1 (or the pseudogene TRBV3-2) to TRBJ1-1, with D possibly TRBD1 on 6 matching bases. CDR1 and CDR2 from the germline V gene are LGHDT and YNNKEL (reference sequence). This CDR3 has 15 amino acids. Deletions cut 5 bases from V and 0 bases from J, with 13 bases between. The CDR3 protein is CASSNPGHLNTEAFF. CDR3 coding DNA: TGTGCCAGCAGCAACCCGGGACACCTGAACACTGAAGCTTTCTTT.

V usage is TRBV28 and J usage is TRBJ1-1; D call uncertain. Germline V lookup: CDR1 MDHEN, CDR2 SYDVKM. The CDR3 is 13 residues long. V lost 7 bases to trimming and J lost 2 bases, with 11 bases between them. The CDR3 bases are TGTGCCAGCAAGAAGATCCTAAACACTGAAGCTTTCTTT. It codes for CASKKILNTEAFF.

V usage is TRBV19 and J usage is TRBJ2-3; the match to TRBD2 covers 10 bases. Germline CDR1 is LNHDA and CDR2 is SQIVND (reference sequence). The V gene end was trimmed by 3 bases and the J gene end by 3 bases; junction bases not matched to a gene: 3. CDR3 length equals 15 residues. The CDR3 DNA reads TGTGCCAGTAGTATGAGGACTAGCGGAACAGATACGCAGTATTTT. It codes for CASSMRTSGTDTQYF.

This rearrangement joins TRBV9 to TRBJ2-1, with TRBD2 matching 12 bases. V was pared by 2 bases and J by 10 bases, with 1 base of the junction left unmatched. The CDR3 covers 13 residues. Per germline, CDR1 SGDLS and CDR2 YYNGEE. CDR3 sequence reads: CASSVGTSGEQFF. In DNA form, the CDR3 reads TGTGCCAGCAGCGTGGGGACTAGCGGGGAGCAGTTCTTC.

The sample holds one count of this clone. CDR3 sequence (DNA): TGCGCCAGCACGCTTACAGGGGGCAAGGCTGAAGCTTTCTTT. The encoded protein is CASTLTGGKAEAFF. The chain recombines TRBV5-1 with TRBJ1-1, with 9 nucleotides matching TRBD1. V dropped 6 bases and J dropped 6; count of bases not matched to a gene: 9. The germline gives CDR1 SGHRS, CDR2 YFSETQ. The CDR3 extends over 14 amino acids.

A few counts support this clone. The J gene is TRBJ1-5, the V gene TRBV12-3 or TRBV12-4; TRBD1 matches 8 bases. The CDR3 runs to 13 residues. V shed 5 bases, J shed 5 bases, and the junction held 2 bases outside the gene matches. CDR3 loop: CASSRTGYQPQHF. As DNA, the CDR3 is TGTGCCAGCAGTAGGACAGGGTATCAGCCCCAGCATTTT.

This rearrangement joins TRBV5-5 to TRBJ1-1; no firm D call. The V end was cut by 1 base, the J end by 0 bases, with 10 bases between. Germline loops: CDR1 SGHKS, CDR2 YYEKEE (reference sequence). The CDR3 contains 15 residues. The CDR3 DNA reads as TGTGCCAGCAGCTTGCTCTCTCTCGTGAACACTGAAGCTTTCTTT. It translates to CASSLLSLVNTEAFF. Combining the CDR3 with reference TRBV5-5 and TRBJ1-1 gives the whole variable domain DAGVTQSPTHLIKTRGQQVTLRCSPISGHKSVSWYQQVLGQGPQFIFQYYEKEERGRGNFPDRFSARQFPNYSSELNVNALLLGDSALYLCASSLLSLVNTEAFFGQGTRLTVV.

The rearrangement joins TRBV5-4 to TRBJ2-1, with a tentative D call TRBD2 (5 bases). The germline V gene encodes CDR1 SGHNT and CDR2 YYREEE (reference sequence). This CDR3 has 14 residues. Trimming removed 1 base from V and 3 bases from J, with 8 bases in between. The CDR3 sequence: CASSLSAGYNEQFF. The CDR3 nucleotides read TGTGCCAGCAGCTTGAGCGCGGGCTACAATGAGCAGTTCTTC.

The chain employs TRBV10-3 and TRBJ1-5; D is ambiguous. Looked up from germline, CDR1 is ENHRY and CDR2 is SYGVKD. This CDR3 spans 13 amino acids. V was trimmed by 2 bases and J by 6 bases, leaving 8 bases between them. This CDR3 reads CAISEASGQPQHF. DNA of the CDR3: TGTGCCATCAGTGAGGCATCAGGTCAGCCCCAGCATTTT.

CDR3 amino acids: CASGLTGNTEAFF. The CDR3 nucleotides read TGTGCTAGTGGCTTGACAGGGAACACTGAAGCTTTCTTT. This sequence joins TRBV12-5 and TRBJ1-1; weak D call: TRBD1 (6 bases). The ends were cut back, 6 bases at V and 1 base at J, with 9 bases in the middle. The germline CDR1 and CDR2 sequences are LGHNT and FRNRAP. This CDR3 is 13 amino acids long.

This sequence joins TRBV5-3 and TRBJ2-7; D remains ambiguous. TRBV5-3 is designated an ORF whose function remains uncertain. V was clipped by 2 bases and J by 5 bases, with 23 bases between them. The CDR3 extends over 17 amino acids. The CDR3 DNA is TGTGCCAGAAGCTTATTTGGTAAGGCCCCCCAGTGCGACGAGCAGTACTTC. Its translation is CARSLFGKAPQCDEQYF.

In DNA, the CDR3 is TGTGCCAGCTCACCAACGCCCTCTCTCGAAAAACTGTTTTTT. Translation: CASSPTPSLEKLFF. This rearrangement joins TRBV18 to TRBJ1-4; D gene uncertain. Germline-derived CDR1 and CDR2 are KGHSH and LQKENI. The germline V and J ends were trimmed by 2 bases and 8 bases, with 12 bases remaining between them. The CDR3 has 14 amino acids.

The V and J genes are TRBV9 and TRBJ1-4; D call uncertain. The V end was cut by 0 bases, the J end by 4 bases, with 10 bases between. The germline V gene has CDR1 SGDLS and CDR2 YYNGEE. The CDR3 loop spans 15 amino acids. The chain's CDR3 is CASSVGRVDNEKLFF. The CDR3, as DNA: TGTGCCAGCAGCGTAGGGAGGGTTGATAATGAAAAACTGTTTTTT.

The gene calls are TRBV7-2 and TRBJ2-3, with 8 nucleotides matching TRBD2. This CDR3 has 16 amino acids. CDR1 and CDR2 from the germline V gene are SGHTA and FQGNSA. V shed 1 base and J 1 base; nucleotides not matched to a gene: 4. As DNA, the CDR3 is TGTGCCAGCAGCTTAGACGGGCGGGGGGGCACAGATACGCAGTATTTT. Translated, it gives CASSLDGRGGTDTQYF.